Below, 29 T cell receptor beta chains from the same sample are listed, as sequenced in a study of blood T cell repertoires in COVID-19. The assay was immunoSEQ multiplex PCR, and TCRdb's table has in-frame clones only and misses some. The sample shows approximately 100,000 clones, roughly 81% of them seen only once. What was sequenced was peripheral blood. The source of these receptors is a human donor in a cohort sampled during active COVID-19.

V gene TRBV9 combines with J gene TRBJ2-7; D is possibly TRBD1 (5 bases). This CDR3 region has 14 residues. The V end was cut by 2 bases, the J end by 3 bases, with 12 bases between. Germline-derived CDR1 and CDR2 are SGDLS and YYNGEE. CDR3 DNA sequence: TGTGCCAGCAGCGTCAACAGGATGGGCTACGAGCAGTACTTC. This sequence encodes CASSVNRMGYEQYF.

The rearrangement joins TRBV7-2 to TRBJ2-3, with no clear D. Germline loops: CDR1 SGHTA, CDR2 FQGNSA. The CDR3 covers 15 residues. V was cut by 1 base and J by 0 bases, with 8 bases left in between. This CDR3 is CASSLGRHSTDTQYF. CDR3 sequence (DNA): TGTGCCAGCAGCTTAGGCAGGCATAGCACAGATACGCAGTATTTT.

This clone was observed a few times. The chain couples TRBV2 to TRBJ1-6; TRBD1 aligns across 8 bases. The V gene end was trimmed by 6 bases and the J gene end by 9 bases; junction bases not matched to a gene: 16. This CDR3 has 17 residues. Germline-derived CDR1 and CDR2 are SNHLY and FYNNEI. DNA for the CDR3: TGTGCCAGCAGGGAGGGCAGGGGGCCCCCTTCGGGTTCACCCCTCCACTTT. Translating it yields CASREGRGPPSGSPLHF.

The chain couples TRBV7-8 to TRBJ1-5, with 7 nucleotides matching TRBD1. The ends lost 3 bases at V and 3 bases at J; junction bases unmatched: 8. Germline CDR1 SGHVS, CDR2 FQNEAQ. This CDR3 comprises 16 residues. Here the CDR3 reads CASSFEQGIYNQPQHF. The CDR3 region has the DNA TGTGCCAGCAGCTTTGAACAGGGGATTTACAATCAGCCCCAGCATTTT.

The chain uses TRBV7-9 and TRBJ2-7; 10 bases are a match to TRBD1. The CDR3 loop spans 14 amino acids. V gave up 5 bases and J gave up 3 bases; unmatched junction bases: 4. The germline gives CDR1 SEHNR, CDR2 FQNEAQ (reference sequence). CDR3 sequence: CASSLRDRGYEQYF. The CDR3 bases are TGTGCCAGCAGCCTCCGGGACAGGGGCTACGAGCAGTACTTC.

The rearrangement links TRBV19 to TRBJ2-7; 10 bases are shared with TRBD1. Germline V CDR1 and CDR2: LNHDA, SQIVND (reference sequence). CDR3 length equals 14 residues. The ends lost 6 bases at V and 3 bases at J; junction bases unmatched: 5. CDR3: CASRSRTGGYEQYF. CDR3 in DNA: TGTGCCAGTAGATCGAGGACAGGGGGCTACGAGCAGTACTTC.

This chain connects TRBV30 to TRBJ2-7; tentatively, D is TRBD2 (6 bases). The CDR3 spans 13 residues. The germline V gene encodes CDR1 GTSNPN and CDR2 SVGIG (reference sequence). V was clipped by 0 bases and J by 1 base, with 7 bases between them. The CDR3 sequence is CAWSVGGSYEQYF. DNA for the CDR3: TGTGCCTGGAGTGTCGGGGGTTCCTACGAGCAGTACTTC.

The chain employs TRBV5-1 and TRBJ1-6; D not certain. The CDR3 length is 12 residues. The V end was cut by 5 bases, the J end by 7 bases, with 7 bases between. Germline V CDR1 and CDR2: SGHRS, YFSETQ. This CDR3 reads CASRLGNSPLHF. CDR3 nucleotides: TGCGCCAGCAGGCTAGGAAATTCACCCCTCCACTTT.

This chain uses TRBV7-6 with TRBJ1-1; 7 nucleotides align to TRBD1. Germline CDR1 SGHVS, CDR2 FNYEAQ. This CDR3 has 15 amino acids. The V gene end was trimmed by 6 bases and the J gene end by 5 bases; junction bases not matched to a gene: 12. DNA for the CDR3: TGTGCCAGCAGGCATAACAGGGGACCCGAGACTGAAGCTTTCTTT. It codes for CASRHNRGPETEAFF.

This chain uses TRBV28 with TRBJ2-2; D perhaps matches TRBD2 (7 bases). The length of the CDR3 is 19 residues. The germline V gene encodes CDR1 MDHEN and CDR2 SYDVKM. The V end lost 7 bases, the J end lost 5 bases, and 29 bases lay between the germline ends. Written as DNA, the CDR3 is TGTGCCAGCACCTACCGGGACACGCCTGTGGGGAGGGATACCGGGGAGCTGTTTTTT. Protein product: CASTYRDTPVGRDTGELFF.

The rearrangement links TRBV6-1 to TRBJ1-3; D ambiguous. V lost 1 base, J lost 0 bases, and 7 bases lay in between. The CDR3 is 15 residues long. Germline assignment: CDR1 MNHNS and CDR2 SASEGT. The CDR3 coding sequence is TGTGCCAGCAGTGAAGTGACGGGCTCTGGAAACACCATATATTTT. Translating gives CASSEVTGSGNTIYF.

The chain is built from TRBV15 and TRBJ1-1; D unclear. Trimming stripped 2 bases from V and 7 bases from J, with 17 bases between. Germline CDR1 and CDR2: LNHNV and YYDKDF (reference sequence). The CDR3 is made up of 15 amino acids. The CDR3 sequence is CATSRSGSVPIEAFF. As DNA, the CDR3 is TGTGCCACCAGCAGAAGCGGGTCGGTCCCCATTGAAGCTTTCTTT.

The genes are TRBV4-3 and TRBJ1-2; 9 positions agree with TRBD1. V dropped 3 bases and J dropped 2; count of bases not matched to a gene: 4. The CDR3 has 15 amino acids. Germline assignment: CDR1 LGHNA and CDR2 YSLEER. The CDR3 reads CASSQLQGANYGYTF. The CDR3 DNA reads as TGCGCCAGCAGCCAGCTACAGGGGGCGAACTATGGCTACACCTTC.

The chain recombines TRBV5-4 with TRBJ2-5; 12 nucleotides match TRBD2. The V segment lost 6 bases and the J segment 5 bases; nucleotides outside the gene matches: 14. This CDR3 spans 17 amino acids. CDR1 SGHNT and CDR2 YYREEE come from the germline V gene (reference sequence). The CDR3 reads CASNPGGLAGGQETQYF. DNA for the CDR3: TGTGCCAGCAACCCCGGAGGGCTAGCGGGGGGGCAGGAGACCCAGTACTTC.

The chain is built from TRBV15 and TRBJ1-4; maybe TRBD1 (5 bases). CDR3 length: 16 residues. CDR1 LNHNV and CDR2 YYDKDF come from the germline V gene (reference sequence). Trimming left V 1 base short and J 0 bases short, with 9 bases between. CDR3 sequence (DNA): TGTGCCACCAGCAGAGGTCGACAGTCAACTAATGAAAAACTGTTTTTT. Translation: CATSRGRQSTNEKLFF.

The chain employs TRBV3-1 (or the pseudogene TRBV3-2) and TRBJ1-1, with 7 bases identical to TRBD1. With 2 bases clipped from V and 0 bases from J, the junction kept 3 bases outside the gene matches. Looked up from germline, CDR1 is LGHDT and CDR2 is YNNKEL (reference sequence). This CDR3 spans 15 amino acids. DNA of the CDR3: TGTGCCAGCAGCCAAACTGACAGGGTGAACACTGAAGCTTTCTTT. It specifies CASSQTDRVNTEAFF.

This chain uses TRBV24-1 with TRBJ2-2; 7 bases are shared with TRBD1. Germline values: CDR1 KGHDR, CDR2 SFDVKD. The CDR3 has 15 amino acids. The V and J ends lost 6 bases and 5 bases, in that order; junction bases with no gene match: 8. CDR3 DNA: TGTGCCACCAGTAGAGGGGGCCTTGGGACCGGGGAGCTGTTTTTT. This encodes CATSRGGLGTGELFF.

The V call is TRBV19, the J call TRBJ1-5; 10 bases map to TRBD1. The CDR3 has 15 residues. Germline V gene sequence: CDR1 LNHDA, CDR2 SQIVND (reference sequence). V lost 6 bases, J lost 7 bases, and 9 bases stayed unmatched. In DNA form, the CDR3 reads TGTGCCAGTAGCCCATCGACAGGGGGCCGGCAGCCCCAGCATTTT. Amino acids: CASSPSTGGRQPQHF.

The chain employs TRBV6-4 and TRBJ1-1; no firm D call. The CDR3 covers 14 residues. Trimming pared 6 bases from V and 1 base from J, leaving 12 bases between. Germline CDR1 and CDR2: MRHNA and SNTAGT. The CDR3 loop is CASSAILWNTEAFF. The CDR3 region has the DNA TGTGCCAGCAGCGCTATACTGTGGAACACTGAAGCTTTCTTT.

The chain joins TRBV5-1 to TRBJ2-5, with 7 nucleotides matching TRBD2. Per germline, CDR1 SGHRS and CDR2 YFSETQ. This CDR3 has 13 residues. With 4 bases clipped from V and 5 bases from J, the junction kept 5 bases outside the gene matches. The CDR3 loop is CASSGGERETQYF. The CDR3 region has the DNA TGCGCCAGCAGCGGGGGGGAGCGGGAGACCCAGTACTTC.

This rearrangement joins TRBV6-5 to TRBJ1-3; a possible D gene is TRBD1 (5 bases). The CDR3 length is 14 residues. The V and J ends lost 7 bases and 1 base respectively, with 11 bases between them. Germline lookup yields CDR1 MNHEY and CDR2 SVGAGI. As DNA, the CDR3 is TGTGCCAGCATCGACGGGGGTTCTGGAAACACCATATATTTT. Translated, it gives CASIDGGSGNTIYF.

This chain uses TRBV3-1 (or the pseudogene TRBV3-2) with TRBJ2-7; D remains unclear. V lost 1 base, J lost 0 bases, and 7 bases lay in between. Germline V gene sequence: CDR1 LGHDT, CDR2 YNNKEL (reference sequence). CDR3 length: 14 residues. The CDR3 bases are TGTGCCAGCAGCCAAGCTCGAGGCTCCTACGAGCAGTACTTC. It encodes CASSQARGSYEQYF.

The gene calls are TRBV29-1 and TRBJ2-3; the match to TRBD1 covers 7 bases. This CDR3 comprises 14 residues. Trimming took 6 bases from V and 0 from J; bases not matched to a gene: 6. Germline CDR1 SQVTM, CDR2 ANQGSEA. Here the CDR3 reads CSVGQFASTDTQYF. CDR3 bases: TGCAGCGTGGGACAGTTTGCTAGCACAGATACGCAGTATTTT.

This sequence joins TRBV6-5 and TRBJ2-6; TRBD1 agrees at 7 bases. The CDR3 covers 15 residues. V lost 9 bases and J lost 0; bases outside the gene matches: 5. Per the germline V gene, CDR1 is MNHEY and CDR2 is SVGAGI. DNA for the CDR3: TGTGCCAGTAAGACAGGGAACTCTGGGGCCAACGTCCTGACTTTC. It translates to CASKTGNSGANVLTF.

The sample holds a few counts of this clone. This chain uses TRBV5-4 with TRBJ2-4; possibly TRBD1 for D (7 bases). The CDR3 loop spans 16 amino acids. The V end lost 1 base, the J end lost 3 bases, and 14 bases lay between the germline ends. The V gene's germline CDR1 is SGHNT and CDR2 YYREEE (reference sequence). The CDR3 protein is CASSLRGDRYKNIQYF. DNA for the CDR3: TGTGCCAGCAGCTTGAGGGGGGACAGATACAAAAACATTCAGTACTTC.

This chain links TRBV19 with TRBJ2-1; D uncertain. Trimming shortened V by 3 bases and J by 0 bases, and 12 bases separated the two germline ends. The CDR3 extends over 16 amino acids. Germline-derived CDR1 and CDR2 are LNHDA and SQIVND (reference sequence). The DNA for the CDR3 is TGTGCCAGTAGTATCGAGCGTCTCACCTCCTACAATGAGCAGTTCTTC. Translation gives CASSIERLTSYNEQFF.

The chain links TRBV3-1 (or the pseudogene TRBV3-2) to TRBJ2-3; D is undetermined. The V gene lost 1 base and the J gene lost 1 base, with 9 bases spanning the gap. The CDR3 is 15 amino acids. Germline values: CDR1 LGHDT, CDR2 YNNKEL (reference sequence). The CDR3 DNA reads TGTGCCAGCAGCCAAGGGCGGTCTGGCACAGATACGCAGTATTTT. Protein: CASSQGRSGTDTQYF.

The rearrangement uses TRBV27 and TRBJ1-6; D may be TRBD1 (5 bases). The length of the CDR3 is 14 residues. The V and J ends lost 3 bases and 10 bases respectively, with 13 bases between them. Germline CDR1 MNHEY, CDR2 SMNVEV (reference sequence). The CDR3 bases are TGTGCCAGCAGTTTTTTGACAGTGGGGTCACCCCTCCACTTT. Its protein product is CASSFLTVGSPLHF.

As regards this clone: It differs at one base from a far larger clone, so likely a read error. The chain is built from TRBV3-1 (or the pseudogene TRBV3-2) and TRBJ1-1; tentative D call: TRBD1 (5 bases). The germline V and J ends were trimmed by 2 bases and 1 base, with 5 bases remaining between them. This CDR3 has 13 amino acids. Per germline, CDR1 LGHDT and CDR2 YNNKEL (reference sequence). CDR3 in amino acids: CASSQTGNTEAFF. DNA for the CDR3: TGTGCCAGCAGCCAAACAGGGAACACTGAAGCTTTCTTT.